This T cell receptor (beta chain) was recorded in a study of early T cells in non-severe SARS-CoV-2 infection. TCRdb reprocessed the 5' RACE reads via MiXCR and lists one record per CDR3 protein. The data show approximately 23,000 distinct CDR3 sequences, about 4.7% seen once. Looked up from germline, CDR1 is ENHRY and CDR2 is SYGVKD. V was clipped by 4 bases and J by 4 bases, with 19 bases between them. This CDR3 is 16 amino acids long. There are a few counts of this clonotype. This receptor was identified in an adult who was a healthcare worker with PCR-confirmed SARS-CoV-2 infection or an uninfected control (not recorded which). Sequenced input: whole blood. The rearrangement joins TRBV10-3 to TRBJ2-5, with a possible D match to TRBD1 (5 bases). CDR3 DNA: TGTGCCATCAGTGGGTTGTGGGGCGACGCAGGAGAGACCCAGTACTTC. Protein sequence: CAISGLWGDAGETQYF.